These 4 T cell receptor beta chains were sequenced from one sample in a study of CXCR3-negative and CXCR3-positive naive CD8 T cells. With UMI labels, 5' RACE was used to prepare the TRB cDNA libraries. TCRdb re-called the 5' RACE reads and gives one entry per CDR3 protein, without DNA. Recorded here are 150,000 or so distinct CDR3 sequences; the top ten clones represent 0.25% to 0.35%. Sequencing was done on a sample of naive CXCR3- CD8+ T cells from blood. Sample subset: CD45RO-CCR7+CD27+CD95- naive CD8+ T cells lacking CXCR3 (TNR3-). Every receptor here comes from a human donor in good health. Some clones in this sample may be carry-over from other donors' samples.

This chain joins TRBV29-1 and TRBJ2-2; TCRdb lists TRBD1, though no DNA is available to test this call. The CDR3 is 14 residues long. Germline values: CDR1 SQVTM, CDR2 ANQGSEA. The CDR3 here is CSVAGTVNTGELFF.

The chain combines TRBV29-1 with TRBJ2-7; TCRdb outputs TRBD1, but without DNA this stays unchecked. The CDR3 extends over 11 amino acids. Germline assignment: CDR1 SQVTM and CDR2 ANQGSEA. The CDR3 here is CSVDTGRGQYF.

This sequence joins TRBV6-4 and TRBJ2-7; TCRdb selects TRBD1, and the lack of DNA leaves this call unchecked. The CDR3 has 13 amino acids. Per germline, CDR1 MRHNA and CDR2 SNTAGT. The CDR3 protein is CASTPGSSYEQYF.

This chain uses TRBV7-9 with TRBJ1-1. The CDR3 loop spans 14 amino acids. The V gene's germline CDR1 is SEHNR and CDR2 FQNEAQ (reference sequence). CDR3: CASSFPQRNTEAFF.